These 19 T cell receptor beta chains were sequenced from one sample in a study of cytotoxic CD8 clonotypes in ibrutinib-treated CLL. Profiled with immunoSEQ multiplex PCR; TCRdb holds only in-frame clones, not every one. The sample has approximately 350,000 clones; over 55% are singletons. The sequencing used PBMCs, collected after 36 months of ibrutinib treatment. These receptors came from a human donor with chronic lymphocytic leukemia.

The chain has TRBV9 and TRBJ1-1; 8 bases match TRBD1. Trimming removed 6 bases from V and 0 bases from J; junction bases left unmatched: 10. Germline V CDR1 and CDR2: SGDLS, YYNGEE. The CDR3 sequence is 16 residues long. CDR3 loop: CASTQGAIGLNTEAFF. CDR3 DNA: TGTGCCAGCACTCAGGGGGCGATAGGACTGAACACTGAAGCTTTCTTT.

The rearrangement uses TRBV27 and TRBJ2-1, with 9 bases fitting TRBD2. V was pared by 4 bases and J by 0 bases, with 10 bases of the junction left unmatched. The length of the CDR3 is 18 residues. Germline V lookup: CDR1 MNHEY, CDR2 SMNVEV (reference sequence). The CDR3: CASSSQSSGIYSYNEQFF. The DNA for the CDR3 is TGTGCCAGCAGTTCCCAATCTAGCGGGATTTACTCCTACAATGAGCAGTTCTTC.

The V call is TRBV7-9, the J call TRBJ2-1; no clear D. The V gene lost 6 bases and the J gene lost 7 bases, with 13 bases spanning the gap. The CDR3 spans 13 residues. Germline CDR1 reads SEHNR; CDR2 reads FQNEAQ (reference sequence). The CDR3 loop is CASSPPLLNEQFF. CDR3 in DNA: TGTGCCAGCAGTCCACCCTTACTAAATGAGCAGTTCTTC.

J is TRBJ2-3 and V is TRBV15; D could derive from TRBD1 or TRBD2 (5 bases each). The CDR3 consists of 14 residues. The V end was cut by 1 base, the J end by 0 bases, with 5 bases between. Per germline, CDR1 LNHNV and CDR2 YYDKDF (reference sequence). The CDR3 loop is CATSRGDSTDTQYF. The CDR3 DNA is TGTGCCACCAGCAGAGGGGACAGCACAGATACGCAGTATTTT.

This sequence joins TRBV29-1 and TRBJ2-7; perhaps TRBD1 as D (6 bases). The CDR3 length is 13 residues. CDR1 is SQVTM, CDR2 ANQGSEA, per germline. Deletions cut 3 bases from V and 7 bases from J, with 16 bases between. The CDR3 protein is CSVDRQDGPEQYF. Written as DNA, the CDR3 is TGCAGCGTTGACAGACAGGATGGTCCGGAGCAGTACTTC.

V and J are TRBV2 and TRBJ2-1, with 9 bases that match TRBD2. There are 18 residues in the CDR3. Germline CDR1 is SNHLY and CDR2 is FYNNEI. V gave up 2 bases and J gave up 1 base; unmatched junction bases: 9. The CDR3: CASSETPLAGGSYNEQFF. DNA of the CDR3: TGTGCCAGCAGTGAAACTCCGCTTGCGGGAGGGTCCTACAATGAGCAGTTCTTC.

The J gene is TRBJ2-1, the V gene TRBV5-1, with D perhaps TRBD2 (5 bases). Germline CDR1 reads SGHRS; CDR2 reads YFSETQ. There are 15 residues in the CDR3. Between the trimmed V and J ends, which lost 4 bases and 0 bases, there was a span of 11 bases. CDR3 sequence (DNA): TGCGCCAGCAGCCGGGAAGCGGTCTCCTACAATGAGCAGTTCTTC. It translates to CASSREAVSYNEQFF.

The sample holds one count of this clone. The CDR3 DNA is TGTGCCAGCAAATGGCAGGGGACGGGAAACACCATATATTTT. Its protein product is CASKWQGTGNTIYF. The chain employs TRBV28 and TRBJ1-3; a possible D gene is TRBD1 (6 bases). CDR3 length: 14 amino acids. CDR1 and CDR2 (germline): MDHEN, SYDVKM. V was shortened by 7 bases and J by 4 bases, with 14 bases between the two germline ends.

V and J are TRBV5-1 and TRBJ2-3; D not resolved. V was cut by 10 bases and J by 0 bases, with 18 bases left in between. The CDR3 runs 15 residues. CDR1 is SGHRS and CDR2 is YFSETQ in the germline V gene. The CDR3 bases are TGCGCCGGTCGGGCAACCCTCACTAGCACAGATACGCAGTATTTT. This sequence encodes CAGRATLTSTDTQYF.

This chain joins TRBV28 and TRBJ2-7; D may be TRBD1 (5 bases). CDR3 length equals 13 residues. The germline CDR1 and CDR2 sequences are MDHEN and SYDVKM. V was trimmed by 2 bases and J by 2 bases, leaving 7 bases between them. CDR3: CASSLRQTYEQYF. The CDR3 DNA reads TGTGCCAGCAGTTTAAGACAGACCTACGAGCAGTACTTC.

This clone was counted a single time. The sample carries other DNA sequences with the same CDR3. The CDR3: CASSLGGDNQPQHF. The CDR3 nucleotides read TGTGCCAGCAGCTTGGGCGGTGACAATCAGCCCCAGCATTTT. V and J are TRBV5-4 and TRBJ1-5, with unresolved D. The CDR3 consists of 14 residues. Trimming took 0 bases from V and 3 from J, leaving 7 bases between them. Germline CDR1 is SGHNT and CDR2 is YYREEE (reference sequence).

This clone was observed once. The rearrangement joins TRBV15 to TRBJ2-7; 10 bases fit TRBD2. Germline V gene sequence: CDR1 LNHNV, CDR2 YYDKDF (reference sequence). CDR3 size: 15 residues. The V and J ends lost 1 base and 4 bases, in that order; junction bases with no gene match: 4. CDR3 bases: TGTGCCACCAGCAGAGGGGTGACTAGCGGGTACGAGCAGTACTTC. Translating gives CATSRGVTSGYEQYF.

V usage is TRBV4-1 and J usage is TRBJ2-5, with D possibly being TRBD1 or TRBD2 (6 bases each). Germline V gene sequence: CDR1 MGHRA, CDR2 YSYEKL. The CDR3 is 14 amino acids. The V gene lost 5 bases and the J gene lost 5 bases, with 15 bases spanning the gap. CDR3 region: CASSDIGGKETQYF. The CDR3 DNA follows: TGCGCCAGCAGCGACATAGGGGGGAAGGAGACCCAGTACTTC.

The J gene is TRBJ2-2, the V gene TRBV18; the match to TRBD2 covers 12 bases. This CDR3 is built from 17 residues. CDR1 and CDR2 from the germline V gene are KGHSH and LQKENI. The V gene end was trimmed by 3 bases and the J gene end by 5 bases; junction bases not matched to a gene: 7. The CDR3 DNA sequence: TGTGCCAGCTCACCGAAGACTAGCGGGAGAGGAACCGGGGAGCTGTTTTTT. Translation: CASSPKTSGRGTGELFF.

The sample holds a few counts of this clone. The chain links TRBV28 to TRBJ1-5; D is unresolved. Trimming left V 1 base short and J 8 bases short, with 15 bases between. The V gene's germline CDR1 is MDHEN and CDR2 SYDVKM. This CDR3 has 15 amino acids. The CDR3 protein is CASSLLSTAGKPQHF. In DNA, the CDR3 is TGTGCCAGCAGTTTATTGTCCACGGCGGGCAAGCCCCAGCATTTT.

The chain couples TRBV29-1 to TRBJ2-5; the D gene is possibly TRBD1 (5 bases). Germline V gene data show CDR1 as SQVTM and CDR2 as ANQGSEA. V lost 1 base and J lost 4, with 10 bases in between. The CDR3 has 13 amino acids. Here the CDR3 DNA reads TGCAGCGTTGAAGGGGCAGGGCCAGAGACCCAGTACTTC. It is translated as CSVEGAGPETQYF.

The rearrangement links TRBV15 to TRBJ1-6; D call uncertain. Trimming stripped 1 base from V and 7 bases from J, with 5 bases between. The CDR3 spans 13 residues. Germline CDR1 and CDR2: LNHNV and YYDKDF (reference sequence). This CDR3 is CATSRGGNSPLHF. The CDR3 bases are TGTGCCACCAGCAGAGGCGGGAATTCACCCCTCCACTTT.

This clone was counted once. A much larger clone sits a single nucleotide away, making a read error possible. The rearrangement links TRBV6-5 to TRBJ2-3; no clear D. With 6 bases removed from V and 2 bases from J, the gap between germline ends came to 3 bases. The length of the CDR3 is 11 residues. The germline V gene has CDR1 MNHEY and CDR2 SVGAGI. Here the CDR3 DNA reads TGTGCCAGCAGCTCCACAGATACGCAGTATTTT. Its protein product is CASSSTDTQYF.

This clone has a handful of counts. The gene calls are TRBV7-2 and TRBJ2-3, with D perhaps given as TRBD1 or TRBD2 (6 bases each). CDR3 length: 16 amino acids. Germline V gives CDR1 SGHTA, CDR2 FQGNSA. Between the trimmed V and J ends, which lost 2 bases and 1 base, there was a span of 13 bases. The CDR3 nucleotides read TGTGCCAGCAGCTTAAACGGGGGCGCGGGCACAGATACGCAGTATTTT. Amino acids: CASSLNGGAGTDTQYF.